This TCR beta chain was captured by sequencing in a study of cytomegalovirus exposure and HLA in healthy donors. Notes on the study in general: Through in vitro validation, three CMV-associated chains were shown to be specific for CMV antigens. According to a subsequent analysis, TCR clusters identified in the first cohort showed a tendency to co-occur across the approximately 120 validation repertoires. The study put some 150 TCR beta chains on its list as cytomegalovirus-associated.

Germline loops: CDR1 SGHRS, CDR2 YFSETQ. The V segment lost 2 bases and the J segment 3 bases; nucleotides outside the gene matches: 7. The length of the CDR3 is 15 residues. The data were produced by immunoSEQ multiplex PCR, yet TCRdb's version contains in-frame clones alone and is incomplete. The sample includes about 120,000 clones, more than 75% of them seen just once. As concerns this clone: What it binds is not known.

The sample consisted of PBMCs. The source of this sequence is a woman under 30 in good health and CMV-seropositive. This chain links TRBV5-1 with TRBJ1-2, with 7 bases fitting TRBD1. As DNA, the CDR3 is TGCGCCAGCAGCTTAGACACCGGGACAGACTATGGCTACACCTTC. Residues: CASSLDTGTDYGYTF.